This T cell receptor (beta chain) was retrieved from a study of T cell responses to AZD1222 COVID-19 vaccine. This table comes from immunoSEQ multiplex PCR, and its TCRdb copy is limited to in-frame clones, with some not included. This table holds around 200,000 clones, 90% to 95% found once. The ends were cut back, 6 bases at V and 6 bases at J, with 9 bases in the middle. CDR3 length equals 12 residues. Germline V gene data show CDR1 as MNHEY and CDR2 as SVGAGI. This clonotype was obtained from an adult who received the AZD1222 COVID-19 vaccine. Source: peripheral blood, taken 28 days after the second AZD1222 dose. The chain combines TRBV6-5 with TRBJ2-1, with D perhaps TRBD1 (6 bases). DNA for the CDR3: TGTGCCAGCAGCTCGGACAGCAATGAGCAGTTCTTC. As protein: CASSSDSNEQFF.